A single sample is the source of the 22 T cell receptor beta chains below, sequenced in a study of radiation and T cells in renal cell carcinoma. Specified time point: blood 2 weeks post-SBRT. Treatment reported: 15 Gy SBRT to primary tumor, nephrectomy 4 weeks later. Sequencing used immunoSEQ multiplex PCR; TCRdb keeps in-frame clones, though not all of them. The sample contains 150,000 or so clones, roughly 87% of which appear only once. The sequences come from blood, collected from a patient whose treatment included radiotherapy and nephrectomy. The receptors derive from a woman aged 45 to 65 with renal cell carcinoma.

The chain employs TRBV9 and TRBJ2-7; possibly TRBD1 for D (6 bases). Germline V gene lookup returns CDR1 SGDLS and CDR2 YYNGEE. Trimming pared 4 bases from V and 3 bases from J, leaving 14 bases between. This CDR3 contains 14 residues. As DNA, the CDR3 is TGTGCCAGCAGCCCAAGAGGGGGATACTACGAGCAGTACTTC. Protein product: CASSPRGGYYEQYF.

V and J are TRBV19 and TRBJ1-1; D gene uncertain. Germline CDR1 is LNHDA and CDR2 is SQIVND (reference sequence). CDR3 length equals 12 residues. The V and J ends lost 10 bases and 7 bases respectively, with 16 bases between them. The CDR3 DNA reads TGTGCCACCCGCCGGGGTATCGGTGAAGCTTTCTTT. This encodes CATRRGIGEAFF. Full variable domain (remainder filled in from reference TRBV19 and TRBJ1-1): DGGITQSPKYLFRKEGQNVTLSCEQNLNHDAMYWYRQDPGQGLRLIYYSQIVNDFQKGDIAEGYSVSREKKESFPLTVTSAQKNPTAFYLCATRRGIGEAFFGQGTRLTVV.

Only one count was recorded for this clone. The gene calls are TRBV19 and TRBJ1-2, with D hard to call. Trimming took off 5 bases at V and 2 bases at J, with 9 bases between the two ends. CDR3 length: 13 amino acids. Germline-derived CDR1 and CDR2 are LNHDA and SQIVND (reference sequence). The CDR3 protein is CASSEVPNYGYTF. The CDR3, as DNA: TGTGCCAGTAGTGAGGTCCCAAACTATGGCTACACCTTC.

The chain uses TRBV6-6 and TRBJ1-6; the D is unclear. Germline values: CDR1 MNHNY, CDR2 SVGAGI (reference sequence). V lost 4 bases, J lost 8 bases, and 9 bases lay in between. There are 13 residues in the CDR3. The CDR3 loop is CASSLGPDSPLHF. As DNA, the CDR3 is TGTGCCAGCAGTTTAGGACCGGATTCACCCCTCCACTTT.

CDR3: CASSTVPVRDRRSSGGNTIYF. Here the CDR3 DNA reads TGTGCCAGCAGCACCGTCCCCGTCCGGGACAGGCGGTCGAGTGGTGGAAACACCATATATTTT. V gene TRBV7-6 combines with J gene TRBJ1-3; 8 bases are a match to TRBD1. The junction had 24 bases not matched to a gene; V was cut back by 5 bases and J by 3 bases. This CDR3 region has 21 residues. The germline CDR1 and CDR2 sequences are SGHVS and FNYEAQ.

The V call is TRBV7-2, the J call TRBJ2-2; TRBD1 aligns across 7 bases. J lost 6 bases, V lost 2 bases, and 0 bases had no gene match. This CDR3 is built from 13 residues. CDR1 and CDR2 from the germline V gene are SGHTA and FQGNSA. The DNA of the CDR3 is TGTGCCAGCAGCTTACAGGGGGCCGGGGAGCTGTTTTTT. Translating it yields CASSLQGAGELFF.

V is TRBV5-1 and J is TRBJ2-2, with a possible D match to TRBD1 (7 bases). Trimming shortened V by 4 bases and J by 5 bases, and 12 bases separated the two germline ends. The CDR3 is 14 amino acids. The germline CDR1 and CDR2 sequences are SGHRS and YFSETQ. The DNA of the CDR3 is TGCGCCAGCAGCGCGGGACAGCCAACCGGGGAGCTGTTTTTT. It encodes CASSAGQPTGELFF.

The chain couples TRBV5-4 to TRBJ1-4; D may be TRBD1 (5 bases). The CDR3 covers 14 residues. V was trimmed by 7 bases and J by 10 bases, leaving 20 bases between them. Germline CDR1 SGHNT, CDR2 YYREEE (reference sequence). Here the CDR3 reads CASGTRGSRGKLFF. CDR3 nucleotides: TGTGCCAGCGGGACCCGGGGCTCCCGGGGAAAACTGTTTTTT.

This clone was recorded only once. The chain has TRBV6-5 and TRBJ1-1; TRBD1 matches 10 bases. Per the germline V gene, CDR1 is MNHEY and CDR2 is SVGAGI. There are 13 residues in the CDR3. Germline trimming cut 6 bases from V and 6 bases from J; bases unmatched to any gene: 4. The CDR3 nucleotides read TGTGCCAGCAGCTGGGACAGGGGCTCTGAAGCTTTCTTT. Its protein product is CASSWDRGSEAFF.

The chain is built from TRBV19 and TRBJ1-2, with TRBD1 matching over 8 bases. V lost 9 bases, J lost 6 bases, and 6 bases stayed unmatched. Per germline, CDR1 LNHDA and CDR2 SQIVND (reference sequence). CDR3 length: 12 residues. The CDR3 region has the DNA TGTGCCAGCCGGACAGGGAATAATGGCTACACCTTC. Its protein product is CASRTGNNGYTF.

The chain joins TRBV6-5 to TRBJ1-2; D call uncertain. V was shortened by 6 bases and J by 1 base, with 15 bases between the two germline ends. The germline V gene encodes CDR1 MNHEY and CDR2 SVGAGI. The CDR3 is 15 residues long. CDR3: CASSLIGPINYGYTF. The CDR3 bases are TGTGCCAGCAGCCTAATCGGCCCGATTAACTATGGCTACACCTTC.

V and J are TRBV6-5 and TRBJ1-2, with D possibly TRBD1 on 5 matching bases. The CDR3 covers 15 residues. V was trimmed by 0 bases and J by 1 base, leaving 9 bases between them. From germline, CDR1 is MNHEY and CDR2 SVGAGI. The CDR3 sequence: CASSYSQGGNYGYTF. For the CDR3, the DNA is TGTGCCAGCAGTTACTCGCAGGGAGGTAACTATGGCTACACCTTC.

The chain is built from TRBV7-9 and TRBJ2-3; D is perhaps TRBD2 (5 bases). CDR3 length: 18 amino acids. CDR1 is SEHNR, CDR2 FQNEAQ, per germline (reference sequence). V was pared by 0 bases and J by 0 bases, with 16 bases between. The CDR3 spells CASSLAMAGIASTDTQYF. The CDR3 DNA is TGTGCCAGCAGCTTAGCGATGGCGGGTATCGCTAGCACAGATACGCAGTATTTT.

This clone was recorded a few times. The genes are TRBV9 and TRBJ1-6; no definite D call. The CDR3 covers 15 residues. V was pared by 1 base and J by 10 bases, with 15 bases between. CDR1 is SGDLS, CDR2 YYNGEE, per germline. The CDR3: CASSVSESLRSPLHF. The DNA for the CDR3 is TGTGCCAGCAGCGTATCAGAGTCTCTACGGTCACCCCTCCACTTT.

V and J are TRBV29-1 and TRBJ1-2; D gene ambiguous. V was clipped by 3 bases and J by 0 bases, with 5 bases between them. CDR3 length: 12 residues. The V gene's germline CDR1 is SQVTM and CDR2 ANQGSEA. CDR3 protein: CSVDSANYGYTF. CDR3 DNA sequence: TGCAGCGTTGATTCGGCTAACTATGGCTACACCTTC.

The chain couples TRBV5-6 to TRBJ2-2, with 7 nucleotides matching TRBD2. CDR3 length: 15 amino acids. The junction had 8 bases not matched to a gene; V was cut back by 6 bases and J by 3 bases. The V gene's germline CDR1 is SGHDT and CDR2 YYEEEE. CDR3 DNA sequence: TGTGCCAGCACCAACCGCGGGGGATACACCGGGGAGCTGTTTTTT. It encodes CASTNRGGYTGELFF.

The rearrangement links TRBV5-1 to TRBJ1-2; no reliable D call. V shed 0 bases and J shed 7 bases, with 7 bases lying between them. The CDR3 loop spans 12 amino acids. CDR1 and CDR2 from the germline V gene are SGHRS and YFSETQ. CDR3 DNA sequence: TGCGCCAGCAGCTTGGGTCTGGGTGGCTACACCTTC. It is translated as CASSLGLGGYTF.

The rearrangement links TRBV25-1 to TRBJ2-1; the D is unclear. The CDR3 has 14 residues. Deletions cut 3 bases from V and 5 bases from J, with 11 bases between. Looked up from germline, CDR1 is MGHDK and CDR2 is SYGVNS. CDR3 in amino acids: CASSEIPENNEQFF. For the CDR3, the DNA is TGTGCCAGCAGTGAGATTCCAGAAAACAATGAGCAGTTCTTC.

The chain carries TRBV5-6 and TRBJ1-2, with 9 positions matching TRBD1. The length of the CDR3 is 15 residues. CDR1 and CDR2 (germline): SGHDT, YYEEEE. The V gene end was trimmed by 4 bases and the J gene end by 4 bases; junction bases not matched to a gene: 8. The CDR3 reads CASSPTGQGTYGYTF. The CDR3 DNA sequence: TGTGCCAGCAGCCCGACTGGACAGGGGACCTATGGCTACACCTTC.

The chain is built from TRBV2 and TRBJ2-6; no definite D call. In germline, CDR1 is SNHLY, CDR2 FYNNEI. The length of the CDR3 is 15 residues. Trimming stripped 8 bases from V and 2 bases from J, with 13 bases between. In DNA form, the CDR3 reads TGTGCCAGCGGTCTGGGCGTAGCTGGGGCCAACGTCCTGACTTTC. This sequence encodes CASGLGVAGANVLTF. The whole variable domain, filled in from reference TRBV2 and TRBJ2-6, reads EPEVTQTPSHQVTQMGQEVILRCVPISNHLYFYWYRQILGQKVEFLVSFYNNEISEKSEIFDDQFSVERPDGSNFTLKIRSTKLEDSAMYFCASGLGVAGANVLTFGAGSRLTVL.

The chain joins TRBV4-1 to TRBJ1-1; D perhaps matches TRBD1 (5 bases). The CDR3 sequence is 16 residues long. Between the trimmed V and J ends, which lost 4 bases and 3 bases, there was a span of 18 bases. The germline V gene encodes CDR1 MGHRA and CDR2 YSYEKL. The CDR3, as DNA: TGCGCCAGCAGCCTAAGAGGGGCGTCGGCGGACACTGAAGCTTTCTTT. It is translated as CASSLRGASADTEAFF.

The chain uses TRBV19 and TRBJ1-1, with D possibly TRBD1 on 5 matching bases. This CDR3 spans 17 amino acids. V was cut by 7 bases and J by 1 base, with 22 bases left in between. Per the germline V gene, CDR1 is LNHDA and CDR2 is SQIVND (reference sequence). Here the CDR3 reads CASKLRGGDWRNTEAFF. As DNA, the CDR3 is TGTGCCAGTAAATTGAGGGGAGGGGACTGGCGGAACACTGAAGCTTTCTTT.